The clone carrying this T cell receptor beta chain was observed a few times. Antigen unknown. The sample is drawn from a study of identical twins. General study points: When twins shared out-of-frame alpha sequences, those sequences had excess low generation probability. Monozygotic twin pairs showed more out-of-frame TCR alpha sharing than models estimated. Within cord blood, abundant beta clonotypes carried fewer insertions, but memory repertoires showed no such trend.

MiXCR, run by TCRdb on the 5' RACE reads, gives a single entry per CDR3 protein. The sample includes roughly 490,000 distinct CDR3 sequences, 14% of them seen just once. The V and J ends lost 4 bases and 3 bases respectively, with 8 bases between them. This CDR3 contains 14 residues. The germline V gene encodes CDR1 KGHDR and CDR2 SFDVKD. The same specimen was also included in a second study, on yellow fever vaccine responses in identical twins. That report notes: Twins reportedly appeared to share part of their vaccine T cell response while keeping part individual.

The chain has TRBV24-1 and TRBJ2-2; D might be TRBD2 (5 bases). Sequenced input: CD4+ T cells sorted from blood. This clonotype was sampled from a woman under 30 in good health. Written as DNA, the CDR3 is TGTGCCACCAGTGAGCGGCGGGACACCGGGGAGCTGTTTTTT. Residues: CATSERRDTGELFF.